The T cell receptor beta chain under discussion was sequenced for a study of CD8 T cells in Susac syndrome. Random hexamers were used to reverse transcribe an amount of roughly 0.5 to 1 ug RNA. Multiplex PCR with immunoSEQ amplified the TCR beta CDR3 across 54 Vbeta and 13 Jbeta. TCRdb independently ran MiXCR on the immunoSEQ multiplex PCR reads; one entry per CDR3 protein. Of 95,000 to 150,000 distinct CDR3 sequences detected, 90% to 95% appear once; the ten largest clones hold approximately 0.29%. The sequencing input was CD8+ T cells from PBMCs. The source of this sequence is a human donor with multiple sclerosis.

The CDR3: CASSPAGTSLRETQYF. The CDR3 DNA is TGTGCCAGCAGCCCGGCTGGGACTAGCCTTCGCGAGACCCAGTACTTC. J is TRBJ2-5 and V is TRBV3-1, with TRBD2 matching 9 bases. J gave up 5 bases and V 4 bases, and 11 bases lay outside the gene matches. This CDR3 contains 16 residues. The germline V gene has CDR1 LGHDT and CDR2 YNNKEL (reference sequence).